This T cell receptor (beta chain) was recovered during a study of blood T cells in healthy people across ages. Study conclusions and caveats: Both higher diversity and more naive CD4+ cells marked long-lived donors when set against aged donors. Across the age range, TCR beta diversity per million T cells fell in a roughly linear way.

Then a second PCR, running about 6 to 12 cycles, was carried out with a sample-barcoded 5' primer and a J-beta primer mix. TCRdb redid the calling of the 5' RACE reads with MiXCR, one entry per CDR3 protein. This sample has 630,000 or so distinct CDR3 sequences, with about 30% found just once. Trimming pared 1 base from V and 4 bases from J, leaving 10 bases between. This CDR3 contains 14 residues. Germline V gene sequence: CDR1 KGHSH, CDR2 LQKENI. Turning to this clonotype: Its matching antigen is unknown.

The sequenced sample consisted of blood. The chain links TRBV18 to TRBJ1-1; D possibly corresponds to TRBD1 (6 bases). The receptor comes from a woman aged 80 or older in good health. The chain's CDR3 is CASSPRQVATEAFF. The CDR3 DNA reads as TGTGCCAGCTCACCACGACAGGTAGCCACTGAAGCTTTCTTT.